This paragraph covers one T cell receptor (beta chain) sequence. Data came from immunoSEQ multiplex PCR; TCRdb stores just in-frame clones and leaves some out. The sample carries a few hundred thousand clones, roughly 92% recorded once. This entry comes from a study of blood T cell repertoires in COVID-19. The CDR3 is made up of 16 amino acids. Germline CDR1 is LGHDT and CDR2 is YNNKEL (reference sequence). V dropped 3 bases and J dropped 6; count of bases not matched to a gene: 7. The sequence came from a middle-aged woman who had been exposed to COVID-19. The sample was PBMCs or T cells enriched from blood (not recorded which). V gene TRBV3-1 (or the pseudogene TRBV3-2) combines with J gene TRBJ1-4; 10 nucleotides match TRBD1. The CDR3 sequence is CASSQSWDRGDEKLFF. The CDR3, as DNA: TGTGCCAGCAGCCAGAGTTGGGACAGGGGTGATGAAAAACTGTTTTTT.